This T cell receptor beta chain was sequenced for a study of T cell responses to AZD1222 COVID-19 vaccine. The study, taken as a whole, reports: Sampling captured repertoires only after the peak T cell response. Among the donors, most were white British and more were female, and clonal diversity was possibly underestimated.

Comment on this clone: As yet, its antigen is unknown.

CDR3 length: 13 amino acids. With V trimmed by 5 bases and J by 2 bases, 0 bases remained unmatched. Looked up from germline, CDR1 is MNHNY and CDR2 is SVGAGI (reference sequence). Assay: immunoSEQ multiplex PCR; the TCRdb copy retains only in-frame clones and omits some. Among 100,000 to 150,000 clones listed, about 91% were seen once. This sequence joins TRBV6-6 and TRBJ1-5, with 7 bases aligning to TRBD1. Sequenced here: peripheral blood, sampled on day 0 of AZD1222 vaccination. The receptor was isolated from an adult in good health. CDR3 protein: CASSQGGNQPQHF. The DNA for the CDR3 is TGTGCCAGCAGTCAGGGGGGCAATCAGCCCCAGCATTTT.